The clone carrying this T cell receptor beta chain was seen at least ten times. Its antigen remains unknown. CDR3 regions were amplified by Arm-PCR using iRepertoire HTBI primers to build TCR beta libraries. TCRdb reanalysed the multiplex PCR reads using MiXCR and keeps one entry per CDR3 protein. Altogether 550,000 to 600,000 distinct CDR3 sequences are present, about 16% being singletons, with the ten largest covering around 13%. This sample is part of a study of regulatory T cells in long-lasting Graves disease. For the study at large: Antithyroid drugs had been taken under 3 months by newly diagnosed Graves' patients. Study outcomes and limitations: Reduced TCR diversity was observed in persistent Graves' patients versus newly diagnosed patients.

Documented time point: newly diagnosed GD, antithyroid drugs for less than 3 months. The TCR library was made from RNA extracted from PBMCs. The same data also contributed to another study, on T cells in Graves' hyperthyroidism and ophthalmopathy. Per that study: Peripheral blood also featured most of the thyroid clonotypes expanded above 0.001.

Source: peripheral blood mononuclear cells (PBMCs), taken at new diagnosis, from a patient treated with antithyroid drugs. The sequence came from a young man with Graves disease.

DNA of the CDR3: TGTGCCAGCACCGTTTACGGGCACGGGGACTATGGCTACACCTTC. Translation: CASTVYGHGDYGYTF. This chain connects TRBV28 to TRBJ1-2, with D hard to call. The CDR3 totals 15 residues. The V gene lost 7 bases and the J gene lost 3 bases, with 18 bases spanning the gap. Germline lookup yields CDR1 MDHEN and CDR2 SYDVKM.